This T cell receptor delta chain was found in a study of Vδ1+ human thymocytes (dated by TCRdb to 2017 to 2018). Background on the whole study: mRNA-level TRG and TRD CDR3 repertoires of highly purified Vdelta1+ thymocytes from young children were characterised as a data resource. Earlier work had validated the multiplex-based CDR3 amplicon strategy against 5'RACE-based methods for generating CDR3 amplicons. Broad study findings and their caveats: Donors did not cluster by age or sex, so the analyses were not stratified by age or sex. The thymic TRG and TRD repertoires appeared highly polyclonal, with Gaussian CDR3 length distributions, in contrast to the oligoclonal repertoires of peripheral blood. Even though sort purity was high, around a fifth of thymic TRD sequences were Vdelta2 (and few were Vdelta3), which was not the case for the peripheral blood Vdelta1+ controls. Because unexpected Vdelta2 sequences could lead to misinterpretation of bulk repertoire data, the authors recommended using highly purified populations and single-cell validation. Numerous TRG clonotypes were shared among donors (up to about 6.9x10^3), while TRD repertoires were essentially private (a maximum of about 100 shared).

The germline V gene gives CDR1 as TSWWSYY and CDR2 as QGS. At the junction V is shortened by 1 base and J by 0 bases, with 21 bases in between. The CDR3 measures 19 amino acids from cysteine to phenylalanine. Of all the DNA, just the CDR3 is kept, 57 bases in frame from base 1. RNA was isolated using the RNeasy mini kit, and reverse transcription was performed with Superscript III. CDR3 amplicons were generated by multiplex PCR with pooled V-gene forward primers and a constant-region reverse primer carrying Illumina adaptor overhangs. After gel purification, the amplicons were indexed with Nextera index primers during around 8 additional PCR cycles and then purified using AMPure XP beads. Sequencing of the libraries was done on an Illumina MiSeq using paired-end 250 bp reads, dual indexing and a roughly 20% PhiX spike-in. The paper's data handling went like this. Reads were quality checked with FastQC, and TRG read pairs were merged with ea-utils fastq-join. Sequences were annotated with IMGT/HighV-QUEST, keeping only productive sequences with unambiguous V-gene assignment; clonotypes were defined by identical CDR3 sequence. For downstream analysis, the tools were VDJtools 1.1.1, tcR 2.2.3, Treemap and vegan Shannon diversity in R 3.4.4. Via CATT, TCRdb reprocessed the public reads, and rows with identical DNA were then joined. TCRdb, not the original authors, processed these V and J calls. Here the sample has tens of thousands of delta-chain clones; roughly 8% occur a single time. The ten largest clones add up to over 0.75% of the sample.

With regard to this clone: Its antigen remains unidentified. No much larger clonotype is one base removed from it; base qualities were not supplied.

Thymic samples were depleted of alphabeta T cells, then CD3+ TCRVdelta1+ TCRVdelta2- thymocytes were FACS-sorted. The purity of the sorted Vdelta1+ thymocytes fell between 98% and 99.6%. The thymic specimens were obtained from roughly eight paediatric patients, aged roughly 5 days to 16 months, who were having corrective cardiac surgery. The thymic tissue was dispersed, and mononuclear cells were isolated using a Histopaque-1077 density gradient. The staining antibodies were anti-TCRVdelta1 clone TS8.2, anti-TCRVdelta2 clone B6, anti-CD3 clone HIT3a and anti-TCRalphabeta clone IP26. The TCR sequence derives from a child less than two years old who had congenital heart surgery. Here the chain combines TRDV1 and TRDJ1; TRDD3 is a weak D gene call, 5 bases matching. The source material was Vdelta1+ gamma-delta thymocytes from the thymus. Per the publication, the cell subset or site label means: FACS-sorted CD3+ TCRalphabeta- TCRVdelta1+ TCRVdelta2- thymocytes. Read as DNA, the sequence is TGTGCTCTTGGGGAACCCCCTAGATTGGGATTAAAGTACACCGATAAACTCATCTTT. Translated, it reads CALGEPPRLGLKYTDKLIF.